This T cell receptor beta chain came from a study of shared clonotypes between healthy human individuals. The data were produced by immunoSEQ multiplex PCR, yet TCRdb's version contains in-frame clones alone and is incomplete. The profile covers over 2 million clones, with roughly 94% appearing a single time and 0.1% to 0.15% taken by the ten largest. Germline V gene sequence: CDR1 SNHLY, CDR2 FYNNEI. V gave up 5 bases and J gave up 1 base, with 8 bases separating them. This CDR3 is 13 amino acids long. Study-wide findings and caveats: Sorted-subset samples were not fully sequenced, rarefaction indicated.

As to this clone: Its specificity is not known. Other DNA sequences of this sample code for an identical CDR3.

This TCR was sampled from a young man in good health. Sequencing input: naive CD4+ T cells sorted from blood. The subset is: CD45RA+ positively selected. The chain joins TRBV2 to TRBJ1-1; D is uncertain. Here the CDR3 reads CASSPLRNTEAFF. In nucleotides, the CDR3 is TGTGCCAGCAGTCCTTTGAGGAACACTGAAGCTTTCTTT.